What follows describes a single T cell receptor beta chain. This sample is part of a study of blood T cell repertoires in COVID-19. Study at large: Sample material is recorded as cDNA or gDNA derived from T cells, B-cell-depleted T cells, or PBMCs.

Sequenced by immunoSEQ multiplex PCR; TCRdb stores in-frame clones only, minus some. Among some 98,000 clones listed, about 79% were seen once. Germline CDR1 is SGHVS and CDR2 is FQNEAQ. This CDR3 spans 14 amino acids. Trimming removed 10 bases from V and 4 bases from J; junction bases left unmatched: 12. The sequence derives from a man in his sixties with acute or convalescent COVID-19. The sequencing sample was made of peripheral blood. V is TRBV7-8 and J is TRBJ1-1; TRBD1 agrees at 7 bases. DNA of the CDR3: TGTGCCACCTACCCGACAGGGATGGTCACTGAAGCTTTCTTT. It is translated as CATYPTGMVTEAFF. The whole variable domain, filled in from reference TRBV7-8 and TRBJ1-1, reads GAGVSQSPRYKVAKRGQDVALRCDPISGHVSLFWYQQALGQGPEFLTYFQNEAQLDKSGLPSDRFFAERPEGSVSTLKIQRTQQEDSAVYLCATYPTGMVTEAFFGQGTRLTVV.